Listed below are T cell receptor beta chains from one sample, sequenced in a study of cytomegalovirus exposure and HLA in healthy donors. Data came from immunoSEQ multiplex PCR; TCRdb stores just in-frame clones and leaves some out. The sample has 120,000 or so clones; 75% to 90% are singletons. Sequenced: PBMCs. These receptors all stem from a woman between 18 and 29 years old in good health and CMV-seronegative. The CDR3 runs from the conserved cysteine through the conserved F or W. Each record gives: V gene, J gene, CDR3 protein.

TRBV7-8	TRBJ2-7	CASSLAMAFRGEQYF
TRBV11-3	TRBJ2-5	CASSHRGGPQETQYF
TRBV15	TRBJ2-2	CATSGRLPNTGELFF
TRBV19	TRBJ2-1	CASSIGGGYLWEQFF
TRBV6-6	TRBJ1-1	CASRSLVVNTEAFF
TRBV5-6	TRBJ2-7	CASSGGQGPSYEQYF
TRBV7-9	TRBJ2-1	CASSQRGHGSPEQFF
TRBV29-1	TRBJ2-3	CSQEGGQGTDTQYF
TRBV7-9	TRBJ2-3	CASSPSGRPDTQYF
TRBV10-3	TRBJ1-1	CAGGELLAGEAFF
TRBV28	TRBJ2-7	CASSLRFVGGRDEQYF
TRBV28	TRBJ1-1	CASSPDSGWAEAFF
TRBV11-2	TRBJ1-5	CASSSHSNQPQHF
TRBV9	TRBJ2-3	CASSVGVSGTDTQYF